Listed below are T cell receptor beta chains from one sample, sequenced in a study of a mutant IDH1 vaccine in newly diagnosed glioma. Sequenced by immunoSEQ multiplex PCR; TCRdb stores in-frame clones only, minus some. The table has 99,000 or so clones, 85% to 90% seen once; the top ten hold less than 0.65%. Material: PBMCs, obtained from a glioma patient treated with radiotherapy, temozolomide or both. The receptors derive from a woman between 50 and 59 years old with glioma. Both conserved end residues are trimmed from each CDR3. D genes are given only for firm matches. The size entry is marked missing in some rows and otherwise reads once, few, many or a size class.

size	length	J	D	V	CDR3
-	14	TRBJ2-1	TRBD2	TRBV18	ASSRTGTSGYNEQF
-	15	TRBJ2-2	-	TRBV5-1	ASSPGTGTFNTGELF
-	13	TRBJ2-2	TRBD2	TRBV29-1	SVDETSGRPGELF
-	14	TRBJ2-1	-	TRBV5-1	ASSLALFRSYNEQF
once	16	TRBJ1-2	TRBD1	TRBV6-1	ASSERATGTGYYYGYT
-	15	TRBJ2-1	TRBD2	TRBV5-4	ASSLGGGSPHYNEQF
-	9	TRBJ1-2	-	TRBV10-3	ATQANYGYT
-	14	TRBJ2-1	TRBD2	TRBV10-3	AITPSGRIEGNEQF
-	14	TRBJ1-5	-	TRBV4-1	ASSQVGTNSNQPQH
-	12	TRBJ2-7	-	TRBV7-9	ASSLFPSPHEQY
few	9	TRBJ2-7	-	TRBV28	ASSTSSEQY
-	11	TRBJ2-7	TRBD1	TRBV6-5	AVRGGKGYEQY
-	13	TRBJ2-1	TRBD2	TRBV10-1	ASSQGTSGYNEQF
-	10	TRBJ1-1	-	TRBV2	ASSGRETEAF
-	12	TRBJ2-7	-	TRBV7-9	ASSLGRDSYEQY
-	11	TRBJ1-1	-	TRBV30	AWSGRMNTEAF
-	12	TRBJ1-3	-	TRBV28	ATRHQVSGNTIY
-	13	TRBJ2-3	-	TRBV10-2	ASSETQTSTDTQY
few	11	TRBJ2-2	-	TRBV2	ASRMDSTGELF
-	9	TRBJ2-4	-	TRBV2	ATLAKNIQY
-	13	TRBJ2-3	TRBD2	TRBV5-6	ASTYSGSSSDTQY
-	11	TRBJ1-2	-	TRBV7-2	ASSARQTYGYT
once	11	TRBJ2-7	-	TRBV28	ASSRGLLPEQY
-	14	TRBJ1-4	-	TRBV4-2	ASSQDQGAGNEKLF
-	11	TRBJ1-2	TRBD1	TRBV30	AWSTGVRGGYT
-	13	TRBJ1-5	-	TRBV6-1	ASSLNRASNQPQH
-	11	TRBJ1-2	-	TRBV29-1	SVEHRAGYGYT
-	13	TRBJ2-7	-	TRBV12-2	ASRLTTTSAYEQY
-	13	TRBJ1-3	-	TRBV28	ASSSQGFAGNTIY
few	11	TRBJ1-1	-	TRBV5-1	ASSSDGNTEAF
-	13	TRBJ2-7	TRBD1	TRBV19	ASSPRDRSFYEQY
-	9	TRBJ2-5	-	TRBV2	ASRVQETQY
-	14	TRBJ2-1	-	TRBV28	ASSLRTAGSYNEQF
-	13	TRBJ2-5	TRBD1	TRBV11-2	ASSPTGGLQETQY
-	11	TRBJ1-4	-	TRBV28	ASSSAQTGKLF
few	14	TRBJ2-3	-	TRBV10-3	AISDGTRPNTDTQY
-	12	TRBJ2-7	-	TRBV7-9	ASSPERDSYEQY
few	10	TRBJ2-5	-	TRBV6-4	ARQEDQETQY
-	12	TRBJ1-5	-	TRBV7-5	ARSQPGLNQPQH
-	15	TRBJ2-3	TRBD2	TRBV5-8	ASSLGWTSGSTDTQY
-	14	TRBJ2-3	-	TRBV5-1	ASSSAPMGGTDTQY
-	12	TRBJ2-2	TRBD1	TRBV5-1	ASGQGVQAGELF
-	11	TRBJ1-2	TRBD1	TRBV28	ASSPGQVGGYT
-	12	TRBJ1-5	-	TRBV28	ASSPGGHGQPQH
-	16	TRBJ2-1	TRBD2	TRBV7-3	ASSARGPSGSSYNEQF
-	12	TRBJ2-1	-	TRBV7-9	ASSHRGRDNEQF
-	12	TRBJ1-2	-	TRBV5-1	ASSRLGKDYGYT
-	18	TRBJ2-2	-	TRBV9	ASSLEGTGLLAGNTGELF
-	13	TRBJ2-6	-	TRBV6-6	ASSYRGSGANVLT
-	12	TRBJ2-3	-	TRBV7-9	ASRTGSGSDTQY